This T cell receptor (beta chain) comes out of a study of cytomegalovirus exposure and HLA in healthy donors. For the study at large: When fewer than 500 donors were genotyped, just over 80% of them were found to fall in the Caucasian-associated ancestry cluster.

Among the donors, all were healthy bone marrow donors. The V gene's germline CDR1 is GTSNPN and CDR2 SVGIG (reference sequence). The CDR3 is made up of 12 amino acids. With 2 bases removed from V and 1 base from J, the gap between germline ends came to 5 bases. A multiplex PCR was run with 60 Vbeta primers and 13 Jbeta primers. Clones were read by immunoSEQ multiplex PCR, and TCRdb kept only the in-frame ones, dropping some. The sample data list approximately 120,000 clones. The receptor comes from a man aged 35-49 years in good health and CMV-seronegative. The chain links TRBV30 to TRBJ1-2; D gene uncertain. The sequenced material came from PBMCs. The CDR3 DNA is TGTGCCTGGAGTCAGATTAACTATGGCTACACCTTC. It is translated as CAWSQINYGYTF.